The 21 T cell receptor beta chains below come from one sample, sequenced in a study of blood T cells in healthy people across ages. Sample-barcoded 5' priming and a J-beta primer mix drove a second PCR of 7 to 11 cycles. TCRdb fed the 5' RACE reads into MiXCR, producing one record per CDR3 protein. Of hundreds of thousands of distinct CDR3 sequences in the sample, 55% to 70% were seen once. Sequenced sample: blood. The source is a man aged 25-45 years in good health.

CDR3 loop: CASRLADREGIQYF. The DNA of the CDR3 is TGTGCCAGCAGACTGGCGGACAGGGAGGGCATTCAGTACTTC. The V call is TRBV28, the J call TRBJ2-4; D may be TRBD1 (8 bases). Trimming pared 6 bases from V and 9 bases from J, leaving 18 bases between. There are 14 residues in the CDR3. The germline V gene encodes CDR1 MDHEN and CDR2 SYDVKM. The variable domain in full, completed from reference TRBV28 and TRBJ2-4, reads DVKVTQSSRYLVKRTGEKVFLECVQDMDHENMFWYRQDPGLGLRLIYFSYDVKMKEKGDIPEGYSVSREKKERFSLILESASTNQTSMYLCASRLADREGIQYFGAGTRLSVL.

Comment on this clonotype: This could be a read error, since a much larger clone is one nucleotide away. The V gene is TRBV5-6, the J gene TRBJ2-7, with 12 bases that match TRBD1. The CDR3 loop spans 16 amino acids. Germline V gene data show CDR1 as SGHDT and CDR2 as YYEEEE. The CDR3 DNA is TGTGCCGGCAGCCTGGGACAGGGGGCGATGGGCTACGAGCAGTACTTC. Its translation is CAGSLGQGAMGYEQYF.

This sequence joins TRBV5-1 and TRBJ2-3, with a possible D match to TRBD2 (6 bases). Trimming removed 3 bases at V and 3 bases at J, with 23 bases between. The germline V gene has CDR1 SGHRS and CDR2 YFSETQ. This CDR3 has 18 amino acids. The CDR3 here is CASSSPAERARITDTQYF. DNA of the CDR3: TGCGCCAGCAGCTCCCCCGCCGAGCGGGCCCGAATAACAGATACGCAGTATTTT.

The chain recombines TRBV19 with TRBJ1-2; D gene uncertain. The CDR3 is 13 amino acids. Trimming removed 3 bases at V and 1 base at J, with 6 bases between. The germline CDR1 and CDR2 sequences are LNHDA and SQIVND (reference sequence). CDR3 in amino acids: CASSMIDNYGYTF. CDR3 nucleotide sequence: TGTGCCAGTAGTATGATTGATAACTATGGCTACACCTTC.

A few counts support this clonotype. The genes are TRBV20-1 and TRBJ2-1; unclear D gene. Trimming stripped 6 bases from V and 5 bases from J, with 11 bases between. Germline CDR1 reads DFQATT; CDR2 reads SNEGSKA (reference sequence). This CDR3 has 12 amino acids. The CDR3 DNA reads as TGCAGTGCCGGCCGCTTTGACAATGAGCAGTTCTTC. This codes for CSAGRFDNEQFF.

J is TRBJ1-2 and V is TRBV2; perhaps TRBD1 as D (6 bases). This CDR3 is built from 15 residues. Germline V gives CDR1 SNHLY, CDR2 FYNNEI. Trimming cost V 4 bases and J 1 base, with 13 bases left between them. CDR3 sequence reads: CASSVRTAYNYGYTF. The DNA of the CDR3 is TGTGCCAGCAGTGTACGGACAGCCTATAACTATGGCTACACCTTC. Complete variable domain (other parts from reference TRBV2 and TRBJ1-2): EPEVTQTPSHQVTQMGQEVILRCVPISNHLYFYWYRQILGQKVEFLVSFYNNEISEKSEIFDDQFSVERPDGSNFTLKIRSTKLEDSAMYFCASSVRTAYNYGYTFGSGTRLTVV.

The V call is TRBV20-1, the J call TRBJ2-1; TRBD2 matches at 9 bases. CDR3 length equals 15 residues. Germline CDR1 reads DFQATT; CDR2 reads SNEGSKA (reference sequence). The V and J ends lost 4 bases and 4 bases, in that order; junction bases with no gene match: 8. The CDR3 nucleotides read TGCAGTGCTACAGTTACGGCGGGGGGGTACAATGAGCAGTTCTTC. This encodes CSATVTAGGYNEQFF.

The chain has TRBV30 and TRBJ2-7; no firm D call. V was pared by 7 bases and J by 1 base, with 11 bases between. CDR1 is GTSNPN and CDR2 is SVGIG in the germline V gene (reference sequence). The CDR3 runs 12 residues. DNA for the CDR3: TGTGCCTTTCTGGCTGGATCCTACGAGCAGTACTTC. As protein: CAFLAGSYEQYF.

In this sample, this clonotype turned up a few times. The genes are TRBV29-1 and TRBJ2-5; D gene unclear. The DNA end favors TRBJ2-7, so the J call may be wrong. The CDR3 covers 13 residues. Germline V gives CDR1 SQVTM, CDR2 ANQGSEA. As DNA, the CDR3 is TGCAGCGGGCTTTGGCGCATGAATTACGAGCAGTACTTC. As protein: CSGLWRMNYEQYF.

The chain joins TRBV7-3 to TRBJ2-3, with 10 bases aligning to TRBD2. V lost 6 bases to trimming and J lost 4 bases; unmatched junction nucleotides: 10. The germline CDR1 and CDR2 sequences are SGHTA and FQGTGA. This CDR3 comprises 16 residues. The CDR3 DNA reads TGTGCCAGCAGACCAACTAGCGGGACAGACCCAGATACGCAGTATTTT. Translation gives CASRPTSGTDPDTQYF.

The CDR3: CACKISYEQYF. The CDR3 DNA follows: TGTGCCTGTAAGATCTCCTACGAGCAGTACTTC. The J gene is TRBJ2-7, the V gene TRBV30; D unclear. V was clipped by 6 bases and J by 0 bases, with 6 bases between them. The germline V gene has CDR1 GTSNPN and CDR2 SVGIG (reference sequence). The CDR3 is made up of 11 amino acids. The full variable domain, completed using reference TRBV30 and TRBJ2-7, is SQTIHQWPATLVQPVGSPLSLECTVEGTSNPNLYWYRQAAGRGLQLLFYSVGIGQISSEVPQNLSASRPQDRQFILSSKKLLLSDSGFYLCACKISYEQYFGPGTRLTVT.

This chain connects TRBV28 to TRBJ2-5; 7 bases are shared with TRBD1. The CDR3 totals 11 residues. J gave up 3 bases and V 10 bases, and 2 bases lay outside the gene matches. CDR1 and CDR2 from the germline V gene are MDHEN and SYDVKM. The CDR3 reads CATTGEETQYF. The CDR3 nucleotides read TGTGCCACAACAGGGGAAGAGACCCAGTACTTC.

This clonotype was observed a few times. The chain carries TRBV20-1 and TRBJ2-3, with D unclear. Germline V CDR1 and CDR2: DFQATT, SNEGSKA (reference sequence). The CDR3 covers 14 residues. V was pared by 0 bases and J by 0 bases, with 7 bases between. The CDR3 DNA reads TGCAGTGCTAGAGAGGGCGGAAGCACAGATACGCAGTATTTT. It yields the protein CSAREGGSTDTQYF.

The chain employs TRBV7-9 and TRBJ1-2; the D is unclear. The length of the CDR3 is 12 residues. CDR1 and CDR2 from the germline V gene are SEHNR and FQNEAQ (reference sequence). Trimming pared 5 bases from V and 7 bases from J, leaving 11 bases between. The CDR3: CASSPPVGGYTF. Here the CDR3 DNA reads TGTGCCAGCAGCCCCCCCGTTGGTGGCTACACCTTC.

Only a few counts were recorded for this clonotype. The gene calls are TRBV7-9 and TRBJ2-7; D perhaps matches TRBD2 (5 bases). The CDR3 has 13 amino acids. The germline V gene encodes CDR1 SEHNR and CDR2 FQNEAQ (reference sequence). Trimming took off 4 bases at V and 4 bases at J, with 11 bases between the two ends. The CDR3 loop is CASSSSRGYEQYF. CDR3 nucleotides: TGTGCCAGCAGCTCCTCTCGCGGGTACGAGCAGTACTTC.

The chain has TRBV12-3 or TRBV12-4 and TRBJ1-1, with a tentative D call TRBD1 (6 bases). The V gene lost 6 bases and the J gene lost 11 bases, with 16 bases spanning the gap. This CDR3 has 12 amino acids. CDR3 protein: CASRIQGNDAFF. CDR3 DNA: TGTGCCAGCAGAATACAGGGAAACGACGCTTTCTTT.

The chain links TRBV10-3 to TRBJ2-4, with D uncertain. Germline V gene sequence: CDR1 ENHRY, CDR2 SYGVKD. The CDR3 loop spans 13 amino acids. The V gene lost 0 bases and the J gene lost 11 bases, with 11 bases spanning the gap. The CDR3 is CAISESTDLLQYF. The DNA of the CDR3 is TGTGCCATCAGTGAGTCGACTGATTTGCTTCAGTACTTC.

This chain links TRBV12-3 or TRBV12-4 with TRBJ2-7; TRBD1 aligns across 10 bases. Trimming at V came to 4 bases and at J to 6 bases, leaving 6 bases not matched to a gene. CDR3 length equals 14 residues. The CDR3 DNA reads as TGTGCCAGCAGTTCTCGACAGGGGGCGCGCGAGCAGTACTTC. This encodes CASSSRQGAREQYF.

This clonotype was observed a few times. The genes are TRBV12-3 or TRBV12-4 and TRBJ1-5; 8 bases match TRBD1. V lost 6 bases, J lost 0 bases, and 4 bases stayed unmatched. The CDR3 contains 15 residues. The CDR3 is CASRGQADSNQPQHF. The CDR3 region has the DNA TGTGCCAGCAGGGGACAGGCCGATAGCAATCAGCCCCAGCATTTT.

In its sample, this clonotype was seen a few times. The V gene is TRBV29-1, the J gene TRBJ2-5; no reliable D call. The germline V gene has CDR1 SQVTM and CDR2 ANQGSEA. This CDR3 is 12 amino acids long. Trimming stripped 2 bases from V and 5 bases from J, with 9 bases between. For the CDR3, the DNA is TGCAGCGTTGAAAGGAGCGCCGAGACCCAGTACTTC. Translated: CSVERSAETQYF.

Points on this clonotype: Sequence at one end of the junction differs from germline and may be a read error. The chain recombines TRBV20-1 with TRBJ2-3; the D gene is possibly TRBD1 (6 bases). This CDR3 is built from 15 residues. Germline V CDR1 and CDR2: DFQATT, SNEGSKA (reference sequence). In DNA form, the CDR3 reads TGCAGTGCTAGAGGGGGGCAGTTCCCCACAGATATGCAGTATTTT. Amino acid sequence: CSARGGQFPTDMQYF.